This T cell receptor (beta chain) was captured by sequencing in a study of CD4 T cells in relation to SARS-CoV-2 and coronaviruses. Across the study: TCR beta CDR3s were sequenced after approximately 9-day antigen culture of PBMCs.

This CDR3 has 15 amino acids. Germline V gives CDR1 KGHSH, CDR2 LQKENI. Trimming removed 2 bases at V and 6 bases at J, with 11 bases between. Study results and limitations: Compared with monoreactive clones, crossreactive clones showed significantly weaker SARS-CoV-2 expansion. No donor gave both pre-pandemic and post-infection samples.

TCRdb's copy holds only in-frame clones and misses some; the assay was immunoSEQ multiplex PCR. The table records just under 30,000 clones, 70% to 80% of them present only once. The unexposed donors gave CD4+ T cells in about 2010-2019, prior to COVID-19. The cells were cultured for around ten days before CD4+ T cells were isolated. Cells permitting, SARS-CoV-2 S/N and four cold-coronavirus spikes were tested on unexposed-donor CD4+ T cells. Notes on this clone: The antigen remains unidentified.

This TCR was sampled from a human donor in good health. The sample taken for sequencing was CD4+ T cells from PBMCs, cultured in vitro. The V gene is TRBV18, the J gene TRBJ1-6; D unclear. The CDR3 reads CASSPTTRANSPLHF. CDR3 DNA: TGTGCCAGCTCACCAACGACAAGGGCTAATTCACCCCTCCACTTT.